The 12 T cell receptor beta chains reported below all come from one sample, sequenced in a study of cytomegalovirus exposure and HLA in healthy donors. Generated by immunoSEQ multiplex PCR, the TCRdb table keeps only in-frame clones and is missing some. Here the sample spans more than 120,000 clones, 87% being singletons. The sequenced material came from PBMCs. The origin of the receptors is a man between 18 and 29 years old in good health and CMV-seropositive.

The CDR3 reads CASSLSGTNYEQYF. CDR3 nucleotide sequence: TGTGCCAGCAGCTTATCCGGGACAAACTACGAGCAGTACTTC. The chain employs TRBV11-2 and TRBJ2-7; possibly TRBD1 for D (6 bases). CDR3 length: 14 residues. V lost 2 bases and J lost 3, with 11 bases in between. From germline, CDR1 is SGHAT and CDR2 FQNNGV. Filled out from reference TRBV11-2 and TRBJ2-7, the complete variable domain reads EAGVAQSPRYKIIEKRQSVAFWCNPISGHATLYWYQQILGQGPKLLIQFQNNGVVDDSQLPKDRFSAERLKGVDSTLKIQPAKLEDSAVYLCASSLSGTNYEQYFGPGTRLTVT.

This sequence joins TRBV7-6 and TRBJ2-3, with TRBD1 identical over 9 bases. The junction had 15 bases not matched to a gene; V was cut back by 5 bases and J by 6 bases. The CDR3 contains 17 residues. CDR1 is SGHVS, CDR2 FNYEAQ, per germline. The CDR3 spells CASSPLVADRGADTQYF. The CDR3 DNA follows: TGTGCCAGCAGCCCTTTAGTAGCGGACAGGGGTGCGGATACGCAGTATTTT.

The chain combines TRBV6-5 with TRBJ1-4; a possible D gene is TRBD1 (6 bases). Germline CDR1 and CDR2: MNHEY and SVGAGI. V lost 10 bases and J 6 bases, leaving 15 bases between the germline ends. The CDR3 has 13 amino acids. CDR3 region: CATWRGGDEKLFF. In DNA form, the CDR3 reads TGTGCCACCTGGAGGGGGGGCGATGAAAAACTGTTTTTT.

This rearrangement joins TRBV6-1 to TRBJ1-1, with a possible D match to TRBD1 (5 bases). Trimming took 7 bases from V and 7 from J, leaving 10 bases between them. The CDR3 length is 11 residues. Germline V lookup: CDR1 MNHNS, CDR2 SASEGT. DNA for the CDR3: TGTGCCAGCATCCTGACAGTTGAAGCTTTCTTT. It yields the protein CASILTVEAFF.

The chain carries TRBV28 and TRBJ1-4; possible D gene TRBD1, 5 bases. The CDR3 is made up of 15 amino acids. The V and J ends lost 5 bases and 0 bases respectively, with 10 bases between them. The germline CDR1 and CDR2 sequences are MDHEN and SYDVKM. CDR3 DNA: TGTGCCAGCAGTATCGGGGGAGCAACTAATGAAAAACTGTTTTTT. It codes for CASSIGGATNEKLFF.

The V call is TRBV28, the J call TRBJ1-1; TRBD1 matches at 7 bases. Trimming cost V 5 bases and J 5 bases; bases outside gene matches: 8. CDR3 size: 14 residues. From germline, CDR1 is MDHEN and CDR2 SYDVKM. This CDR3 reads CASSLLRGRTEAFF. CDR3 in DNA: TGTGCCAGCAGTCTGTTAAGGGGGCGGACTGAAGCTTTCTTT.

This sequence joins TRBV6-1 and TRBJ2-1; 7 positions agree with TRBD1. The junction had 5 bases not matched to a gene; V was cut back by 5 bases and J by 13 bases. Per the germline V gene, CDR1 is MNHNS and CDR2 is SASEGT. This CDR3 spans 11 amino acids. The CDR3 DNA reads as TGTGCCAGCAGTCGACAGGGTCAACAGTTCTTC. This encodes CASSRQGQQFF.

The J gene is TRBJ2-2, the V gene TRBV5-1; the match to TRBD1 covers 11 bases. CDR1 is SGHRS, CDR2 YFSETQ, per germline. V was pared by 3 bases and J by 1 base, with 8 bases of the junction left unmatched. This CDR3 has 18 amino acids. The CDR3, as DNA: TGCGCCAGCAGCTCGTTGGAGGACAGGGGGCTGAACACCGGGGAGCTGTTTTTT. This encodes CASSSLEDRGLNTGELFF.

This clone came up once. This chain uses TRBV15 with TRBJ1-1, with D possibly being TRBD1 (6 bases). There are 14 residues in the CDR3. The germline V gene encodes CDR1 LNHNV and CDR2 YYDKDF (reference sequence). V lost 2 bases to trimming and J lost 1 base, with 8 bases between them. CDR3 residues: CATSRQDRNTEAFF. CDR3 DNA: TGTGCCACCAGCAGACAGGACAGGAACACTGAAGCTTTCTTT.

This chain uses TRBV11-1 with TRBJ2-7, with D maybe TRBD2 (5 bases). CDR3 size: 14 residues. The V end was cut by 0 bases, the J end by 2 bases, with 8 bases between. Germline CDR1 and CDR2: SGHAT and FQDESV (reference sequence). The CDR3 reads CASSLAYGTYEQYF. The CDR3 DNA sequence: TGTGCCAGCAGCTTAGCGTACGGGACCTACGAGCAGTACTTC.

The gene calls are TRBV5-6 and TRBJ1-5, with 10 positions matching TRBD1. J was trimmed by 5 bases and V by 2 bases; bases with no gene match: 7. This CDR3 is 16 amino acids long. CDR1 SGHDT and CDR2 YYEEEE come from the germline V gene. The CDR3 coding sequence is TGTGCCAGCAGCTTCGGCCCCGGGACAGGGGATCAGCCCCAGCATTTT. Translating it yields CASSFGPGTGDQPQHF.

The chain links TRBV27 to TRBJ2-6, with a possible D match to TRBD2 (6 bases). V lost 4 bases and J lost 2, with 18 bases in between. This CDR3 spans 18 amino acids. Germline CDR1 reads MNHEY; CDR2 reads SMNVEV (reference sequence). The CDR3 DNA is TGTGCCAGCAGTTCGTTAAGGGACTCAAACACTGGGGCCAACGTCCTGACTTTC. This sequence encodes CASSSLRDSNTGANVLTF.